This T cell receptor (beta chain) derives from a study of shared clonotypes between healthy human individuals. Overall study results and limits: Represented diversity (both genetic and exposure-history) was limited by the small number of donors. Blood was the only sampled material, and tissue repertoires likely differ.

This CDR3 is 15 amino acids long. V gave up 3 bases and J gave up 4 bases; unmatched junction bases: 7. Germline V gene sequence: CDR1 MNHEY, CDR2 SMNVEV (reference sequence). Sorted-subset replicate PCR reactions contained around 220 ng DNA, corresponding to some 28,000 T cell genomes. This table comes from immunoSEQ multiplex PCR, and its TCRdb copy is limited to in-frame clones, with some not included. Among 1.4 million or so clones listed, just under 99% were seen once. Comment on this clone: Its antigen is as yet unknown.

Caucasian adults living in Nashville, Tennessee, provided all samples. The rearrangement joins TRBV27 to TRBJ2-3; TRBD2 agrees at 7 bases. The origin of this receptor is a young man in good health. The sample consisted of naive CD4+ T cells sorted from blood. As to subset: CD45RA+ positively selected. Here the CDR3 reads CASSLSGRKADTQYF. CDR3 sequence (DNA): TGTGCCAGCAGTTTGTCCGGGAGGAAGGCAGATACGCAGTATTTT.